This T cell receptor beta chain was sequenced during a study of cytomegalovirus exposure and HLA in healthy donors. J was trimmed by 6 bases and V by 3 bases; bases with no gene match: 2. Germline values: CDR1 SGHNT, CDR2 YENEEA. The length of the CDR3 is 15 residues. The study, taken as a whole, reports: Across donors, most TCRs were seen rarely, yet some public ones were widespread. Some V segments could not be told apart, so they were left out, TRBV6-2 and TRBV6-3 among them. Later on, an analysis found that several of the most significant clusters appeared to be linked to common viral pathogens, which included parvovirus B19. An analysis was carried out later, and it reportedly showed fewer N-insertions in an Asian-associated ancestry cluster than the approximately 700-donor mean.

Points on this clone: No antigen is known for it.

Researchers ran the PCR with 60 Vbeta and 13 Jbeta primers. Only in-frame clones appear in the TCRdb table, and some are missing; sequencing was by immunoSEQ multiplex PCR. The repertoire includes 240,000 or so clones, 75% to 85% of them detected once, and under 8% sits in the top ten. The TCR comes from a woman aged 60-75 years in good health and CMV-seropositive. Sample: PBMCs. The chain couples TRBV11-3 to TRBJ2-3, with 14 positions matching TRBD2. Written as DNA, the CDR3 is TGTGCCAGCAGCTTGACTAGCGGGAGGGCGGATACGCAGTATTTT. This gives the protein CASSLTSGRADTQYF. Drawing the rest from reference TRBV11-3 and TRBJ2-3, the complete variable domain is EAGVVQSPRYKIIEKKQPVAFWCNPISGHNTLYWYLQNLGQGPELLIRYENEEAVDDSQLPKDRFSAERLKGVDSTLKIQPAELGDSAVYLCASSLTSGRADTQYFGPGTRLTVL.